This is a list of T cell receptor beta chains from one sample in a study of shared clonotypes between healthy human individuals. Repertoires were generated with immunoSEQ multiplex PCR, while TCRdb's copy carries only in-frame clones and drops some. The sample has around 1.5 million clones; roughly 98% are singletons. The specimen was naive CD4+ T cells sorted from blood. All receptors come from a man younger than 40 in good health. Both conserved end residues are part of each CDR3. D genes are given only for firm matches.

CSVQGGRGQETQYF	TRBV29-1	NA
CASSPGTASYEQYF	TRBV28	NA
CSAGSYEQYF	TRBV20-1	NA
CASSAGTSGRAGSQYF	TRBV25-1	TRBD2
CASSVATSGGPSGANVLTF	TRBV9	TRBD2
CASSLSRGLAGVNEQFF	TRBV27	TRBD2
CASSFPGLAGVLYEQFF	TRBV11-2	TRBD2
CASSLAGLAGGFQETQYF	TRBV5-1	TRBD2
CAISQGIAYGYTF	TRBV10-3	NA
CASSYRDRYEAFF	TRBV6-5	TRBD1
CASSYGERQYF	TRBV6-5	NA
CASSRPGTDKAFF	TRBV7-9	NA
CSAGRDTGELFF	TRBV29-1	NA
CASIQTGGDYGYTF	TRBV5-5	TRBD1
CSVYRGPGELFF	TRBV29-1	TRBD1
CASSPPSDNYEQYF	TRBV28	NA
CASSPGQYQETQYF	TRBV2	TRBD1
CASSRGTALLGNEKLFF	TRBV9	NA
CAISESLGKLFF	TRBV10-3	NA
CSVETNTEAFF	TRBV29-1	NA
CASSLRLAGDNEQFF	TRBV27	NA
CASSLGGGVVQHREQYF	TRBV7-6	TRBD2
CASSNVRQGSYEQYF	TRBV11-2	TRBD1
CASSFSRGSLYEQYF	TRBV27	NA
CASRIRDRAEKLFF	TRBV11-2	TRBD1
CASTDSGRATTDTQYF	TRBV5-4	TRBD2
CASSDVANYGEQYF	TRBV2	NA
CASSLTSGDQETQYF	TRBV5-4	TRBD2
CASRKGQGSYEQYF	TRBV25-1	TRBD1